This entry describes one T cell receptor (beta chain). Antigen: not known. This CDR3 region has 15 residues. Germline trimming cut 0 bases from V and 9 bases from J; bases unmatched to any gene: 8. Germline CDR1 is SGDLS and CDR2 is YYNGEE. These data belong to a study of a mutant IDH1 vaccine in newly diagnosed glioma. For the study at large: Of the patients given treatment, around 60% were male and around 38% were female, and a mean age of approximately 40 years was recorded. General observations from the study: Under 95% of patients showed vaccine-induced immune responses across multiple MHC alleles.

The protocol was immunoSEQ multiplex PCR, while the TCRdb copy is restricted to in-frame clones and leaves out a portion. The sample consists of tens of thousands of clones, 81% of them appearing once. Stated time point: week 5, during vaccination. Each vaccine dose was 300 ug of mutant IDH1 20-mer peptide, with topical imiquimod. The V gene is TRBV9, the J gene TRBJ2-1; 8 bases are shared with TRBD2. The sequences come from PBMCs, collected from a glioma patient whose treatment included an IDH1 peptide vaccine. The sequence came from a man in his fifties with glioma. The CDR3 sequence: CASSVGGGQRSEQFF. The CDR3, as DNA: TGTGCCAGCAGCGTAGGCGGGGGGCAGCGGAGTGAGCAGTTCTTC.